The 24 T cell receptor beta chains given below trace back to one sample, sequenced in a study of identical twins. TCRdb recomputed calls from the 5' RACE reads with MiXCR, one row per CDR3 protein. The data hold under 900,000 distinct CDR3 sequences, with 9% to 15% observed a single time. The sample was also linked to a second study, of yellow fever vaccine responses in identical twins.

The source material was PBMCs. The receptors shown here come from a woman between 18 and 29 years old in good health.

A few counts support this clonotype. The chain couples TRBV20-1 to TRBJ2-1; D call uncertain. Trimming took off 3 bases at V and 8 bases at J, with 5 bases between the two ends. This CDR3 is built from 10 residues. Germline CDR1 and CDR2: DFQATT and SNEGSKA (reference sequence). The CDR3, as DNA: TGCAGTGCTAGTGAGGATGAGCAGTTCTTC. It specifies CSASEDEQFF.

This clonotype showed up many times. The chain employs TRBV24-1 and TRBJ2-2; 7 bases are a match to TRBD1. The V gene end was trimmed by 3 bases and the J gene end by 5 bases; junction bases not matched to a gene: 8. Germline V lookup: CDR1 KGHDR, CDR2 SFDVKD. This CDR3 spans 16 amino acids. The CDR3 loop reads CATSDPQGRGTGELFF. The CDR3 DNA sequence: TGTGCCACCAGTGATCCACAGGGGAGAGGAACCGGGGAGCTGTTTTTT.

The chain is built from TRBV6-1 and TRBJ1-6; 10 nucleotides agree with TRBD1. The CDR3 consists of 16 residues. V lost 2 bases to trimming and J lost 7 bases; unmatched junction nucleotides: 5. CDR1 is MNHNS, CDR2 SASEGT, per germline. The CDR3 DNA follows: TGTGCCAGCAGTGAAACCGGGACAGGGGCAAATTCACCCCTCCACTTT. It yields the protein CASSETGTGANSPLHF.

This clonotype occurred many times. This chain uses TRBV7-8 with TRBJ2-1; no reliable D call. The CDR3 totals 13 residues. With 3 bases removed from V and 4 bases from J, the gap between germline ends came to 7 bases. Germline values: CDR1 SGHVS, CDR2 FQNEAQ. The CDR3 here is CASSFRAYNEQFF. As DNA, the CDR3 is TGTGCCAGCAGCTTTCGAGCTTACAATGAGCAGTTCTTC.

This clonotype was detected a few times. The chain has TRBV6-1 and TRBJ2-2; the D is unclear. Trimming removed 5 bases at V and 0 bases at J, with 13 bases between. This CDR3 comprises 16 residues. The germline CDR1 and CDR2 sequences are MNHNS and SASEGT. Here the CDR3 DNA reads TGTGCCAGCAGTCAACCGAAGGTTTCGAACACCGGGGAGCTGTTTTTT. As protein: CASSQPKVSNTGELFF.

The J gene is TRBJ1-2, the V gene TRBV7-2; D possibly corresponds to TRBD1 (6 bases). This CDR3 comprises 12 residues. In germline, CDR1 is SGHTA, CDR2 FQGNSA. The V and J ends lost 2 bases and 7 bases respectively, with 8 bases between them. The CDR3 loop reads CASSLSRGGYTF. In DNA form, the CDR3 reads TGTGCCAGCAGCTTATCCAGGGGTGGCTACACCTTC. The complete variable domain, with remaining parts taken from reference TRBV7-2 and TRBJ1-2, reads GAGVSQSPSNKVTEKGKDVELRCDPISGHTALYWYRQSLGQGLEFLIYFQGNSAPDKSGLPSDRFSAERTGGSVSTLTIQRTQQEDSAVYLCASSLSRGGYTFGSGTRLTVV.

This clonotype turned up a few times. Here the CDR3 DNA reads TGTGCCAGCACCTTCCGTGGGGGGGGTGGTGCAAACATTCAGTACTTC. It codes for CASTFRGGGGANIQYF. The chain carries TRBV11-2 and TRBJ2-4, with 7 bases matching TRBD2. Per the germline V gene, CDR1 is SGHAT and CDR2 is FQNNGV. Unmatched junction bases numbered 15, after V lost 7 bases and J lost 6 bases. This CDR3 is 16 amino acids long.

This clonotype was seen a few times. This chain links TRBV11-2 with TRBJ2-7; 7 nucleotides align to TRBD1. With 4 bases clipped from V and 3 bases from J, the junction kept 12 bases outside the gene matches. CDR1 is SGHAT, CDR2 FQNNGV, per germline. The CDR3 runs 16 residues. The CDR3 is CASSSLTGQTIYEQYV. CDR3 DNA sequence: TGTGCCAGCAGCTCCCTGACGGGACAGACAATCTACGAGCAGTACGTC.

This clonotype was detected a few times. The genes are TRBV12-3 or TRBV12-4 and TRBJ2-3; 9 positions agree with TRBD2. The CDR3 has 14 amino acids. Unmatched junction bases numbered 3, after V lost 5 bases and J lost 3 bases. The DNA of the CDR3 is TGTGCCAGCAGTAATGGACTAGCGACAGATACGCAGTATTTT. Translating gives CASSNGLATDTQYF.

The chain carries TRBV12-5 and TRBJ2-1; D remains ambiguous. The length of the CDR3 is 11 residues. CDR1 is LGHNT, CDR2 FRNRAP, per germline. Trimming left V 4 bases short and J 5 bases short, with 3 bases between. In DNA form, the CDR3 reads TGTGCTAGTGGTTGGAACAATGAGCAGTTCTTC. Translation: CASGWNNEQFF.

The table lists this clonotype with a few counts. This chain links TRBV4-1 with TRBJ2-2; 7 positions agree with TRBD1. Germline V gives CDR1 MGHRA, CDR2 YSYEKL. Trimming at V came to 5 bases and at J to 6 bases, leaving 6 bases not matched to a gene. This CDR3 region has 14 residues. In DNA, the CDR3 is TGCGCCAGCAGCTTCCGACAGGGTGCCGGGGAGCTGTTTTTT. Translation gives CASSFRQGAGELFF.

This clonotype was detected a few times. This chain links TRBV2 with TRBJ2-1; 10 bases match TRBD2. The CDR3 runs 15 residues. From germline, CDR1 is SNHLY and CDR2 FYNNEI. The V segment lost 4 bases and the J segment 7 bases; nucleotides outside the gene matches: 7. The CDR3 loop is CASSVSAGGPNEQFF. Here the CDR3 DNA reads TGTGCCAGCAGTGTCTCAGCGGGAGGGCCAAATGAGCAGTTCTTC.

There are a few counts of this clonotype. The V gene is TRBV21-1, the J gene TRBJ2-4; the table gives TRBD1 as D, unverified against the DNA. TRBV21-1 is given as a pseudogene. The CDR3 is made up of 21 amino acids. CDR3 nucleotide sequence: TGTGCCAGCAGCGAAGGAAGCCCCGGGACAGGGGGTGGTTCGGCCAAAAACATTCAGTACTTC. As protein: CASSEGSPGTGGGSAKNIQYF.

The chain uses TRBV18 and TRBJ2-1; D not resolved. Per the germline V gene, CDR1 is KGHSH and CDR2 is LQKENI. V gave up 5 bases and J gave up 6 bases, with 14 bases separating them. There are 14 residues in the CDR3. The CDR3 DNA reads TGTGCCAGCTCAGCCGGGCCGATAGCCAATGAGCAGTTCTTC. This codes for CASSAGPIANEQFF.

Only a few counts were recorded for this clonotype. The rearrangement joins TRBV9 to TRBJ1-1; D is unclear. There are 14 residues in the CDR3. V lost 6 bases, J lost 3 bases, and 15 bases lay in between. The germline V gene encodes CDR1 SGDLS and CDR2 YYNGEE. The CDR3 nucleotides are TGTGCCAGCAACTTTGGCCCGTCGGACACTGAAGCTTTCTTT. Protein product: CASNFGPSDTEAFF.

This clonotype was detected a few times. The rearrangement links TRBV10-1 to TRBJ1-3; no firm D call. The germline V gene encodes CDR1 WNHNN and CDR2 SYGVQD (reference sequence). This CDR3 contains 16 residues. Trimming left V 7 bases short and J 0 bases short, with 16 bases between. The CDR3 region has the DNA TGCGCCAGCATTAACCCCATTATCAGCTCTGGAAACACCATATATTTT. Translated: CASINPIISSGNTIYF.

This clonotype has only a few counts. The genes are TRBV5-1 and TRBJ1-6; the D is unclear. Germline lookup yields CDR1 SGHRS and CDR2 YFSETQ. The CDR3 contains 14 residues. Trimming left V 2 bases short and J 9 bases short, with 12 bases between. The CDR3 is CASSFEGVTSPLHF. CDR3 in DNA: TGCGCCAGCAGCTTCGAAGGCGTTACTTCACCCCTCCACTTT.

This sequence joins TRBV11-2 and TRBJ1-1; TRBD1 is a possible D gene (5 bases). Germline V gene lookup returns CDR1 SGHAT and CDR2 FQNNGV. Deletions cut 5 bases from V and 0 bases from J, with 16 bases between. There are 16 residues in the CDR3. CDR3 DNA sequence: TGTGCCAGCAGCGGGGGGTGGGGGACCATGAACACTGAAGCTTTCTTT. Its protein product is CASSGGWGTMNTEAFF. The variable domain in full, completed from reference TRBV11-2 and TRBJ1-1, reads EAGVAQSPRYKIIEKRQSVAFWCNPISGHATLYWYQQILGQGPKLLIQFQNNGVVDDSQLPKDRFSAERLKGVDSTLKIQPAKLEDSAVYLCASSGGWGTMNTEAFFGQGTRLTVV.

This clonotype was seen at least ten times. J is TRBJ1-5 and V is TRBV12-3 or TRBV12-4, with D perhaps TRBD1 (5 bases). The length of the CDR3 is 14 residues. Trimming took off 4 bases at V and 7 bases at J, with 14 bases between the two ends. CDR3: CASSSGPGGQPQHF. In nucleotides, the CDR3 is TGTGCCAGCAGTTCGGGACCTGGTGGCCAGCCCCAGCATTTT.

This clonotype was seen ten or more times. The V and J genes are TRBV3-1 and TRBJ2-7, with 9 positions matching TRBD1. The V and J ends lost 1 base and 4 bases, in that order; junction bases with no gene match: 5. Germline V gene lookup returns CDR1 LGHDT and CDR2 YNNKEL (reference sequence). The CDR3 totals 15 residues. CDR3 nucleotide sequence: TGTGCCAGCAGCCAAGGAACAGGGGGCCCATACGAGCAGTACTTC. This encodes CASSQGTGGPYEQYF.

The table lists this clonotype with a few counts. The chain is built from TRBV12-3 or TRBV12-4 and TRBJ2-5, with a tentative D call TRBD2 (6 bases). The CDR3 has 14 amino acids. Between the trimmed V and J ends, which lost 5 bases and 0 bases, there was a span of 10 bases. The CDR3 region is CASSARGYQETQYF. The CDR3 nucleotides read TGTGCCAGCAGTGCGCGGGGTTACCAAGAGACCCAGTACTTC.

The chain combines TRBV25-1 with TRBJ2-7; no firm D call. Trimming pared 7 bases from V and 11 bases from J, leaving 21 bases between. Germline CDR1 and CDR2: MGHDK and SYGVNS. This CDR3 is 13 amino acids long. The CDR3 protein is CASKRRTGDSEYV. The CDR3 nucleotides read TGTGCCAGCAAACGGCGAACTGGGGATTCTGAGTACGTC.

This clonotype has at least ten counts. The chain has TRBV12-3 or TRBV12-4 and TRBJ2-7, with no clear D. The CDR3 runs to 12 residues. The CDR3 region is CASSLGNYEQYV. The CDR3 bases are TGTGCCAGCAGCTTAGGAAACTACGAGCAGTACGTC.

This clonotype was detected only a few times. CDR3 bases: TGTGCCAGCAGCGTTACAAGGGACGGTGAGCAGTTCTTC. Its translation is CASSVTRDGEQFF. The chain couples TRBV7-8 to TRBJ2-1; D could derive from TRBD1 or TRBD2 (5 bases each). Germline V CDR1 and CDR2: SGHVS, FQNEAQ. Trimming removed 5 bases at V and 9 bases at J, with 14 bases between. There are 13 residues in the CDR3.